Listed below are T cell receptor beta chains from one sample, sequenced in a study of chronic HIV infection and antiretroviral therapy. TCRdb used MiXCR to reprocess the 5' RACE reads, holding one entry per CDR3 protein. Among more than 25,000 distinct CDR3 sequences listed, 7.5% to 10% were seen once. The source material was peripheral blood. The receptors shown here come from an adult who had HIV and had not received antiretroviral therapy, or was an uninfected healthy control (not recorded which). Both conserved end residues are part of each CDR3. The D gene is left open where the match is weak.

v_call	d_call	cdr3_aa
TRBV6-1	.	CASSETGGEQYF
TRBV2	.	CASGNGQYEQYF
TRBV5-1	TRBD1	CASSPGTGDQPQHF
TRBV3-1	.	CASSQDSHSGNTIYF
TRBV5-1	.	CASSHTTGDHGYTF
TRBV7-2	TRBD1	CASSSLPGQGSTEAFF
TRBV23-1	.	CASSRTTAKVPNSPLHF
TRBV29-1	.	CSVEVPARSGNTIYF
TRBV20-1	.	CSARDLGGSGRGSNYGYTF
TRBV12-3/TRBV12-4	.	CASSAKGSGNTIYF
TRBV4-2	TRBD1	CASSPSRTGGRIWF
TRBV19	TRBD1	CATNPGTGIEQYF
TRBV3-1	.	CASSQGNGAWEQAYNEQFF
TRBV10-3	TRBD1	CAISEGQGADTQYF
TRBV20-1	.	CSARGRRRRWEPYNSPLHF
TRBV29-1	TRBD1	CSVEEGGQVYNEQFF
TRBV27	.	CASSLTGNSYEQYF
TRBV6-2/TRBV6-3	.	CASSYPPPAITEAFF
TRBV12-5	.	CASGLVAGDGNQPQHF
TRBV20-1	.	CSARRGNEQFF
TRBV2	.	CASSEGDRGAGANVLTF